The clone carrying this TCR beta chain showed up many times. This CDR3 is 13 amino acids long. Germline V lookup: CDR1 KGHSH, CDR2 LQKENI. The V gene lost 3 bases and the J gene lost 3 bases, with 8 bases spanning the gap. The data are from a study of neurological immune-mediated disorders. TCRdb ran MiXCR on the 5' RACE reads and lists one entry per CDR3 protein. The table includes about 50,000 distinct CDR3 sequences, approximately 10% detected once. This chain joins TRBV18 and TRBJ2-5; the D gene is possibly TRBD1 (6 bases). This TCR derives from a man aged 70-80 years with HTLV-1-associated myelopathy (HAM/TSP). The specimen was PBMCs. As DNA, the CDR3 is TGTGCCAGCTCACCGAGGGACAAAGAGACCCAGTACTTC. Its protein is CASSPRDKETQYF.